This T cell receptor beta chain originates from a study of control samples from healthy donors and cancer patients. The table came from immunoSEQ multiplex PCR; TCRdb's copy has only in-frame clones and leaves some out. This table has 120,000 or so clones, more than 75% appearing once. Between the trimmed V and J ends, which lost 6 bases and 2 bases, there was a span of 10 bases. Germline V gene lookup returns CDR1 MDHEN and CDR2 SYDVKM. This CDR3 has 13 amino acids. The sequence came from a man in his 60s in good health. Sequences were obtained from blood. The chain has TRBV28 and TRBJ1-2; D not resolved. The CDR3 loop is CASRRQTNYGYTF. The CDR3 DNA follows: TGTGCCAGCAGACGGCAGACCAACTATGGCTACACCTTC.